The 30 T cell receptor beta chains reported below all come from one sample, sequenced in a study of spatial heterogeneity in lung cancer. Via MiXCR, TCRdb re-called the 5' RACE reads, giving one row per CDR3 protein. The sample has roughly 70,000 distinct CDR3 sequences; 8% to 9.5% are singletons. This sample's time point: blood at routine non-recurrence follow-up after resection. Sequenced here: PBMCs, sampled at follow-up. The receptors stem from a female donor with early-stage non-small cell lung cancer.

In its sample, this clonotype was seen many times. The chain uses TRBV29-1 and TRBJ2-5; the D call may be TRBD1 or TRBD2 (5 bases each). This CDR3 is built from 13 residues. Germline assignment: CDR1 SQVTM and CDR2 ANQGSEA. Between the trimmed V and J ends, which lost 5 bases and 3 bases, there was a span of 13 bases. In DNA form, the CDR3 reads TGCAGCGTTCGTTTAGGGGACGAAGAGACCCAGTACTTC. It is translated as CSVRLGDEETQYF.

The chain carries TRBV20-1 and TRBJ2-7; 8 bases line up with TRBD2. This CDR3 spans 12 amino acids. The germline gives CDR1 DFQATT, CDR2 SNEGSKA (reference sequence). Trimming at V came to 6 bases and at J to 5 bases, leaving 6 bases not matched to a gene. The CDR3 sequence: CSATGLGNEQYF. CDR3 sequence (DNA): TGCAGTGCCACGGGACTAGGGAACGAGCAGTACTTC.

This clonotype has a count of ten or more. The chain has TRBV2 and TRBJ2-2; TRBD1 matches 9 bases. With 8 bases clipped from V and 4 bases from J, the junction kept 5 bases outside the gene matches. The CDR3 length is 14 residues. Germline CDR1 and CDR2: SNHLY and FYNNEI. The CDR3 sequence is CASGTGMATGELFF. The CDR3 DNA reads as TGTGCCAGCGGGACAGGGATGGCCACCGGGGAGCTGTTTTTT.

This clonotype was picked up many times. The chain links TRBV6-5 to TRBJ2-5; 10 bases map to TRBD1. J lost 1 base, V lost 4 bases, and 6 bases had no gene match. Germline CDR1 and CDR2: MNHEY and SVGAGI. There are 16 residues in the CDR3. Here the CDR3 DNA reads TGTGCCAGCAGTTCATCCCGGGACAGGGGCCAAGAGACCCAGTACTTC. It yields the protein CASSSSRDRGQETQYF.

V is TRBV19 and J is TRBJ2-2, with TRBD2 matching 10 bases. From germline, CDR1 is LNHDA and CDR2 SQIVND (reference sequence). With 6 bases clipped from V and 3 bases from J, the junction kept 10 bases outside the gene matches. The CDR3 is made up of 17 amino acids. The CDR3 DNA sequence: TGTGCCAGTAGCGCAACTAGCGGGAATGCGGACACCGGGGAGCTGTTTTTT. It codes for CASSATSGNADTGELFF.

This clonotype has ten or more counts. CDR3 residues: CASSTFRDTVYGYTF. For the CDR3, the DNA is TGTGCCAGCAGCACCTTCAGGGACACCGTCTATGGCTACACCTTC. This chain uses TRBV7-2 with TRBJ1-2; perhaps TRBD1 as D (6 bases). The CDR3 contains 15 residues. Trimming took 5 bases from V and 4 from J, leaving 17 bases between them. Germline V gene data show CDR1 as SGHTA and CDR2 as FQGNSA.

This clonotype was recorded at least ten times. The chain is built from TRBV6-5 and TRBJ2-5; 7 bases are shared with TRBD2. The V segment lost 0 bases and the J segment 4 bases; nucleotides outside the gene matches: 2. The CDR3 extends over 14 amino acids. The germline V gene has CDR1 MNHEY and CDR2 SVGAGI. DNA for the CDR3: TGTGCCAGCAGTTACTCGTCTAGCGGAGAGACCCAGTACTTC. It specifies CASSYSSSGETQYF.

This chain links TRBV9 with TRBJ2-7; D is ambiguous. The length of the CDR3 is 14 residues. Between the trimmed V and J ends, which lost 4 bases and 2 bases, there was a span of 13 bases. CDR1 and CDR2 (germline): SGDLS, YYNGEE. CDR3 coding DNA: TGTGCCAGCAGCCCGACTCCGGATGCCTACGAGCAGTACTTC. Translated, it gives CASSPTPDAYEQYF.

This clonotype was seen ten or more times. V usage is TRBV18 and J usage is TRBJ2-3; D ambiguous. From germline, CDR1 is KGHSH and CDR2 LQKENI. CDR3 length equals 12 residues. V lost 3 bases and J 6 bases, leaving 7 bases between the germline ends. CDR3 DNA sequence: TGTGCCAGCTCACCGGTTCGTGATACGCAGTATTTT. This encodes CASSPVRDTQYF.

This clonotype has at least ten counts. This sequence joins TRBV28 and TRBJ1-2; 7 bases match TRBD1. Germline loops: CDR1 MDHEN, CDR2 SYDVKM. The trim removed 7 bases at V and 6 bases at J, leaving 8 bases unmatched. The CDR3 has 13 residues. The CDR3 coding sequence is TGTGCCAGCACCCTCCAGGGGGGAGATGGCTACACCTTC. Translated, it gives CASTLQGGDGYTF.

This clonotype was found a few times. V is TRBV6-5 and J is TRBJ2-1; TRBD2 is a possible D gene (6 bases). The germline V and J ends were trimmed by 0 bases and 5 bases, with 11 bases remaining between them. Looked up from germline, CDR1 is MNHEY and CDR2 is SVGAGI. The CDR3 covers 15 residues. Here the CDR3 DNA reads TGTGCCAGCAGTTACTCCGGGACTTTTAACAATGAGCAGTTCTTC. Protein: CASSYSGTFNNEQFF.

CDR3 nucleotide sequence: TGTGCCAGCAGCCAATTGTACCAAGAGACCCAGTACTTC. The encoded protein is CASSQLYQETQYF. The chain couples TRBV4-2 to TRBJ2-5; D is ambiguous. Trimming took off 2 bases at V and 0 bases at J, with 4 bases between the two ends. Germline values: CDR1 LGHNA, CDR2 YNFKEQ. The CDR3 contains 13 residues.

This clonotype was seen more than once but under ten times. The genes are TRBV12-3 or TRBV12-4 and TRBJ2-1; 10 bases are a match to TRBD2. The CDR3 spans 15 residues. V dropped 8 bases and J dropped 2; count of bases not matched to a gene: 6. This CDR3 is CASRRLAGTYNEQFF. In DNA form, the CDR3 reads TGTGCCAGCCGAAGACTAGCGGGTACCTACAATGAGCAGTTCTTC.

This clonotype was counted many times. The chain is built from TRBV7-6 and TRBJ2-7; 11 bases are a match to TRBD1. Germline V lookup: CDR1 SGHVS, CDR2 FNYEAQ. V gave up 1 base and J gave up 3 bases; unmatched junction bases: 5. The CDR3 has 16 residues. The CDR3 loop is CASSLVPGTGGYEQYF. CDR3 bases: TGTGCCAGCAGCTTAGTTCCCGGGACAGGGGGCTACGAGCAGTACTTC.

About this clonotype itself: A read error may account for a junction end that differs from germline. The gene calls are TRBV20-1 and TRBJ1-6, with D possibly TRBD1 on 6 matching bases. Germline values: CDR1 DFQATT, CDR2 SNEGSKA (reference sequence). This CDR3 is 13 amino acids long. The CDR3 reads CSASGGYNSPHHF. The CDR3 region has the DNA TGCAGTGCTAGCGGGGGCTATAATTCACCCCACCACTTT.

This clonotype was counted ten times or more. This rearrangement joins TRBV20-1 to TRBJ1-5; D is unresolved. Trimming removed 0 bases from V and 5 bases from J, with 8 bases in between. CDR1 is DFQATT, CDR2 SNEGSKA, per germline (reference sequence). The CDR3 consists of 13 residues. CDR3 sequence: CSARDSAYQPQHF. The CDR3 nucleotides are TGCAGTGCTAGAGATTCCGCTTATCAGCCCCAGCATTTT.

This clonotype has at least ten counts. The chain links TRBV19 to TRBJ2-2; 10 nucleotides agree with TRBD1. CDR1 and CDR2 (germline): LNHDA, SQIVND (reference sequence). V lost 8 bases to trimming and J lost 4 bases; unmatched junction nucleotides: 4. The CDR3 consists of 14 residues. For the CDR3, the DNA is TGTGCCAGTGATAGGACAGGGGGCACCGGGGAGCTGTTTTTT. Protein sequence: CASDRTGGTGELFF. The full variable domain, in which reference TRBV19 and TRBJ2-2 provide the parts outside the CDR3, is DGGITQSPKYLFRKEGQNVTLSCEQNLNHDAMYWYRQDPGQGLRLIYYSQIVNDFQKGDIAEGYSVSREKKESFPLTVTSAQKNPTAFYLCASDRTGGTGELFFGEGSRLTVL.

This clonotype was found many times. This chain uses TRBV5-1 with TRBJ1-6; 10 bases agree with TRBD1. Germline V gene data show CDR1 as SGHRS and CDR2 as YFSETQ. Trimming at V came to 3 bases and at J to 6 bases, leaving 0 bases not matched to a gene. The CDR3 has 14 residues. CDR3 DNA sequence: TGCGCCAGCAGCTGGGACAGGGGTAATTCACCCCTCCACTTT. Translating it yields CASSWDRGNSPLHF.

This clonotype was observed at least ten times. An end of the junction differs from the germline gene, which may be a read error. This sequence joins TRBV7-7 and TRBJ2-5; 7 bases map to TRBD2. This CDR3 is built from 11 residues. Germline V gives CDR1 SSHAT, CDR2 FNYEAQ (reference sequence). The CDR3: CASSSGGSQYF. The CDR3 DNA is TGTGCTAGCAGCTCCGGGGGGTCCCAGTACTTC.

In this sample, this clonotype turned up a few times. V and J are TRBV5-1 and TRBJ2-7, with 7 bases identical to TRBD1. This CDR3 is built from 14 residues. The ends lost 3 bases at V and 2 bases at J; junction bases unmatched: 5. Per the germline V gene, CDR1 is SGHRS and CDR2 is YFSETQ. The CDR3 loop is CASSWTGETYEQYF. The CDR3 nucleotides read TGCGCCAGCAGCTGGACAGGCGAAACCTACGAGCAGTACTTC.

The CDR3 sequence: CASSPGVTETQYF. The CDR3 region has the DNA TGCGCCAGCAGCCCGGGGGTTACGGAGACCCAGTACTTC. The chain joins TRBV5-1 to TRBJ2-5; a possible D gene is TRBD2 (6 bases). V was cut by 4 bases and J by 5 bases, with 12 bases left in between. The CDR3 consists of 13 residues. Germline CDR1 is SGHRS and CDR2 is YFSETQ.

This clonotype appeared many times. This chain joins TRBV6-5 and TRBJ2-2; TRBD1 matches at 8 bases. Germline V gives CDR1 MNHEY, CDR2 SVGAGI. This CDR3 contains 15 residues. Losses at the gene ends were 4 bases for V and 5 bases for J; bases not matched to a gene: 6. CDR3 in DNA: TGTGCCAGCAGTTCGACAGGGGTTTGGACCGGGGAGCTGTTTTTT. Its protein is CASSSTGVWTGELFF.

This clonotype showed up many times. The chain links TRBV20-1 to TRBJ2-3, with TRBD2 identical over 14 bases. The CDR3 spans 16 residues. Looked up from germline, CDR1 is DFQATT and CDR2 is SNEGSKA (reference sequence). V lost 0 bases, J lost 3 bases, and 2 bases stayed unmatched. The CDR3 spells CSARDGTSGRTDTQYF. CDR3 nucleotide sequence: TGCAGTGCTAGAGATGGGACTAGCGGGAGAACAGATACGCAGTATTTT.

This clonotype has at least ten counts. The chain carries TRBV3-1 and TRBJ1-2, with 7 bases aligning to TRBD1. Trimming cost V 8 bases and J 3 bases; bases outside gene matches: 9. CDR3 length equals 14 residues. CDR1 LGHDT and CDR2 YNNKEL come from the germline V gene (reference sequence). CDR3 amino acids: CASYGTALHYGYTF. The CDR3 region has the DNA TGTGCCAGCTACGGGACAGCATTACACTATGGCTACACCTTC.

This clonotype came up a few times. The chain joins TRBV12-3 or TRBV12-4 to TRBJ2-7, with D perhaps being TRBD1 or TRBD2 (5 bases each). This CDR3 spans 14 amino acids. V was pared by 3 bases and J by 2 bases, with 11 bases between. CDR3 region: CASSFGTGPYEQYF. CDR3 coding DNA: TGTGCCAGCAGTTTCGGGACGGGTCCCTACGAGCAGTACTTC.

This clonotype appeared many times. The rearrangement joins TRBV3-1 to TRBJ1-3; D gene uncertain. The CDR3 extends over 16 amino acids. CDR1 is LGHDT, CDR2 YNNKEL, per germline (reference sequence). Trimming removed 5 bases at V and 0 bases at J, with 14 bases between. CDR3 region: CASSAFDGYSGNTIYF. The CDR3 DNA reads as TGTGCCAGCAGCGCATTCGATGGATACTCTGGAAACACCATATATTTT.

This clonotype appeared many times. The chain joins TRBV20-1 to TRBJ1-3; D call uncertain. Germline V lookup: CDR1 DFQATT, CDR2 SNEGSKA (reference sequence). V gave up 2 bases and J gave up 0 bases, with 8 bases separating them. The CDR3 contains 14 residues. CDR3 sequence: CSARPDFSGNTIYF. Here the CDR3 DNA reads TGCAGTGCTAGACCCGACTTCTCTGGAAACACCATATATTTT.

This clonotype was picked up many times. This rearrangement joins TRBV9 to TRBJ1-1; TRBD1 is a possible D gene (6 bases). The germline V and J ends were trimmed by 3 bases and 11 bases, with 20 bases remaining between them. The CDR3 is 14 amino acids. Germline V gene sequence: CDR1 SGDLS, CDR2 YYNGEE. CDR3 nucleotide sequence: TGTGCCAGCAGCGCTGTCCTCCCAGGGGCGAGCGCTTTCTTT. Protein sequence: CASSAVLPGASAFF.

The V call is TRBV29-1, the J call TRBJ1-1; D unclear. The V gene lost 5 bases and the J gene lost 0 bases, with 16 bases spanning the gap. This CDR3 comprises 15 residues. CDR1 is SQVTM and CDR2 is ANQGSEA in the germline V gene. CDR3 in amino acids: CSVLKNSGMNTEAFF. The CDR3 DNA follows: TGCAGCGTTCTGAAGAACAGCGGAATGAACACTGAAGCTTTCTTT.

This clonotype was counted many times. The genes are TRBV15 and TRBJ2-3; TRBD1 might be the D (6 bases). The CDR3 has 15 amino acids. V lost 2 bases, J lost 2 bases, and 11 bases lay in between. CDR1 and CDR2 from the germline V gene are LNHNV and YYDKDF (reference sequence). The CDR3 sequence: CATSRRTAPTDTQYF. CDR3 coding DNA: TGTGCCACCAGCAGACGGACAGCCCCCACAGATACGCAGTATTTT. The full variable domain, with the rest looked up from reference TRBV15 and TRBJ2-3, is DAMVIQNPRYQVTQFGKPVTLSCSQTLNHNVMYWYQQKSSQAPKLLFHYYDKDFNNEADTPDNFQSRRPNTSFCFLDIRSPGLGDTAMYLCATSRRTAPTDTQYFGPGTRLTVL.